This TCR beta chain was captured by sequencing in a study of blood T cell repertoires in COVID-19. About the study: Acute and convalescent COVID-19 samples came from the United States, Italy and Spain. Sample material is recorded as cDNA or gDNA derived from T cells, B-cell-depleted T cells, or PBMCs.

CDR1 and CDR2 (germline): KGHDR, SFDVKD. V lost 2 bases to trimming and J lost 4 bases; unmatched junction nucleotides: 6. This CDR3 contains 17 residues. Original data processing: Nucleated cell counts were estimated from reference gene primer amplification. Data came from immunoSEQ multiplex PCR; TCRdb stores just in-frame clones and leaves some out. V, J and clone size reflect that table, while D and trimming were determined from the DNA. Of hundreds of thousands of clones listed, 80% to 90% were seen once; the top ten hold 2.5% to 3.5%. This TCR was sampled from a woman in her thirties with COVID-19, enrolled during active disease. This rearrangement joins TRBV24-1 to TRBJ2-6; TRBD1 matches at 8 bases. The sequenced sample consisted of peripheral blood. CDR3 sequence (DNA): TGTGCCACCAGTGATTCCGGGACAGGCCTCGGGGCCAACGTCCTGACTTTC. The encoded protein is CATSDSGTGLGANVLTF.